Each of the 26 T cell receptor beta chains below was sequenced from the same sample in a study of Ad26.COV2.S vaccination and SARS-CoV-2 variants. The table came from immunoSEQ multiplex PCR; TCRdb's copy has only in-frame clones and leaves some out. The repertoire holds about 350,000 clones, about 88% seen once, with about 3.3% in the top ten. Specified treatment: some 20 received Ad26.COV2.S at low or high dose, single or two shots; several received placebo; per-sample allocation not given. Day 63 following the first vaccine or placebo injection was when the samples were taken. This specimen consisted of peripheral blood, obtained in a trial of Ad26.COV2.S vaccine versus placebo. These receptors all come from a person between 18 and 60 years old who received the Ad26.COV2.S COVID-19 vaccine or a placebo.

This clone came up many times. V and J are TRBV2 and TRBJ2-3; D may match TRBD1 or TRBD2 (5 bases each). Trimming removed 2 bases at V and 0 bases at J, with 9 bases between. This CDR3 comprises 15 residues. The V gene's germline CDR1 is SNHLY and CDR2 FYNNEI. CDR3 in amino acids: CASSERGASTDTQYF. The CDR3 DNA sequence: TGTGCCAGCAGTGAAAGAGGGGCTAGCACAGATACGCAGTATTTT.

With respect to this clone: Distinct nucleotide sequences in the sample also encode this CDR3. The CDR3 DNA follows: TGCGCCAGCAGCCCAAGGACGGAGAACACCGGGGAGCTGTTTTTT. This translates into CASSPRTENTGELFF. The genes are TRBV5-1 and TRBJ2-2; D not resolved. This CDR3 spans 15 amino acids. Germline V gives CDR1 SGHRS, CDR2 YFSETQ. Trimming shortened V by 4 bases and J by 1 base, and 11 bases separated the two germline ends. Combining the CDR3 with reference TRBV5-1 and TRBJ2-2 gives the whole variable domain KAGVTQTPRYLIKTRGQQVTLSCSPISGHRSVSWYQQTPGQGLQFLFEYFSETQRNKGNFPGRFSGRQFSNSRSEMNVSTLELGDSALYLCASSPRTENTGELFFGEGSRLTVL.

This sequence joins TRBV18 and TRBJ2-1, with D uncertain. V was cut by 0 bases and J by 2 bases, with 5 bases left in between. Looked up from germline, CDR1 is KGHSH and CDR2 is LQKENI. CDR3 length: 14 residues. The CDR3 sequence is CASSPPSTYNEQFF. CDR3 in DNA: TGTGCCAGCTCACCACCATCCACCTACAATGAGCAGTTCTTC.

On this clone itself: The same CDR3 is also encoded by other DNA sequences in this sample. The V and J genes are TRBV30 and TRBJ2-2, with D perhaps given as TRBD1 or TRBD2 (5 bases each). The germline V gene has CDR1 GTSNPN and CDR2 SVGIG (reference sequence). The CDR3 loop spans 14 amino acids. V was cut by 5 bases and J by 1 base, with 11 bases left in between. Here the CDR3 reads CAWGGGGNTGELFF. As DNA, the CDR3 is TGTGCCTGGGGGGGTGGAGGGAACACCGGGGAGCTGTTTTTT.

The chain uses TRBV7-9 and TRBJ2-3; 10 positions agree with TRBD1. V trimming: 5 bases; J trimming: 4 bases; junction bases outside the gene matches: 6. Germline CDR1 SEHNR, CDR2 FQNEAQ (reference sequence). CDR3 length: 15 residues. CDR3 nucleotides: TGTGCCAGCAGCACGACAGGGGGCAGCGCAGATACGCAGTATTTT. Translated, it gives CASSTTGGSADTQYF. Full variable domain (outside the CDR3, taken from reference TRBV7-9 and TRBJ2-3): DTGVSQNPRHKITKRGQNVTFRCDPISEHNRLYWYRQTLGQGPEFLTYFQNEAQLEKSRLLSDRFSAERPKGSFSTLEIQRTEQGDSAMYLCASSTTGGSADTQYFGPGTRLTVL.

The chain is built from TRBV5-1 and TRBJ2-2, with D tentatively TRBD1 (6 bases). Trimming took off 0 bases at V and 5 bases at J, with 11 bases between the two ends. CDR3 length equals 15 residues. Germline V gene lookup returns CDR1 SGHRS and CDR2 YFSETQ. In DNA, the CDR3 is TGCGCCAGCAGCTTGGATACAGGGACAACCGGGGAGCTGTTTTTT. It translates to CASSLDTGTTGELFF.

The rearrangement joins TRBV5-1 to TRBJ1-4; D is perhaps TRBD1 (5 bases). Germline lookup yields CDR1 SGHRS and CDR2 YFSETQ. The germline V and J ends were trimmed by 0 bases and 4 bases, with 10 bases remaining between them. The CDR3 extends over 15 amino acids. The CDR3 is CASSLGQSINEKLFF. The CDR3 DNA sequence: TGCGCCAGCAGCTTGGGACAGAGTATTAATGAAAAACTGTTTTTT. The full variable domain, its missing parts supplied by reference TRBV5-1 and TRBJ1-4, is KAGVTQTPRYLIKTRGQQVTLSCSPISGHRSVSWYQQTPGQGLQFLFEYFSETQRNKGNFPGRFSGRQFSNSRSEMNVSTLELGDSALYLCASSLGQSINEKLFFGSGTQLSVL.

The rearrangement links TRBV18 to TRBJ1-1, with 9 nucleotides matching TRBD1. CDR3 length: 16 residues. The V gene end was trimmed by 0 bases and the J gene end by 11 bases; junction bases not matched to a gene: 13. Looked up from germline, CDR1 is KGHSH and CDR2 is LQKENI. This CDR3 reads CASSPPVGQGQFGAFF. The CDR3 bases are TGTGCCAGCTCACCACCGGTGGGACAGGGACAATTTGGGGCTTTCTTT.

Written as DNA, the CDR3 is TGTGCCAGCAGTCGAGATAATCAGCCCCAGCATTTT. Its protein product is CASSRDNQPQHF. The chain uses TRBV7-9 and TRBJ1-5; D remains ambiguous. CDR1 and CDR2 (germline): SEHNR, FQNEAQ (reference sequence). The length of the CDR3 is 12 residues. V shed 6 bases and J shed 4 bases, with 7 bases lying between them.

The chain is built from TRBV24-1 and TRBJ2-4, with 9 bases that match TRBD1. V lost 4 bases and J lost 7; bases outside the gene matches: 7. The length of the CDR3 is 15 residues. CDR1 and CDR2 from the germline V gene are KGHDR and SFDVKD. The CDR3 region has the DNA TGTGCCACCAGTGACCGGGGACAGGGTCCGAACATTCAGTACTTC. Translation: CATSDRGQGPNIQYF.

The rearrangement joins TRBV19 to TRBJ1-5; weak D call: TRBD1 (5 bases). Germline V gene data show CDR1 as LNHDA and CDR2 as SQIVND (reference sequence). This CDR3 contains 15 residues. The V end lost 4 bases, the J end lost 0 bases, and 10 bases lay between the germline ends. CDR3 sequence (DNA): TGTGCCAGTAGTACGGCGCAGGGTAGCAATCAGCCCCAGCATTTT. This encodes CASSTAQGSNQPQHF.

The chain employs TRBV25-1 and TRBJ2-1; the D gene is possibly TRBD2 (5 bases). Germline V lookup: CDR1 MGHDK, CDR2 SYGVNS. The CDR3 is made up of 13 amino acids. Trimming left V 6 bases short and J 4 bases short, with 10 bases between. The CDR3 loop is CASRPSGYNEQFF. In nucleotides, the CDR3 is TGTGCCAGCAGGCCAAGCGGATACAATGAGCAGTTCTTC.

The V call is TRBV6-5, the J call TRBJ2-5; D may be TRBD2 (6 bases). The CDR3 length is 12 residues. Trimming pared 6 bases from V and 5 bases from J, leaving 10 bases between. CDR1 is MNHEY and CDR2 is SVGAGI in the germline V gene. The CDR3 nucleotides read TGTGCCAGCAGGTCGGGGAGGGAGACCCAGTACTTC. It translates to CASRSGRETQYF.

This clone was seen a few times. The CDR3 loop reads CASSLLIGASSYEQYF. In nucleotides, the CDR3 is TGTGCCAGCAGCCTTTTGATAGGCGCGAGCTCCTACGAGCAGTACTTC. The chain employs TRBV11-2 and TRBJ2-7; D gene uncertain. V was clipped by 5 bases and J by 0 bases, with 17 bases between them. This CDR3 is built from 16 residues. The germline CDR1 and CDR2 sequences are SGHAT and FQNNGV.

The CDR3 sequence is CASSPPGQGRDEQYF. In DNA, the CDR3 is TGTGCCAGCAGCCCCCCGGGACAGGGGAGGGACGAGCAGTACTTC. The chain recombines TRBV3-1 (or the pseudogene TRBV3-2) with TRBJ2-7; 10 bases map to TRBD1. Trimming removed 4 bases from V and 5 bases from J; junction bases left unmatched: 8. Germline V gene sequence: CDR1 LGHDT, CDR2 YNNKEL (reference sequence). This CDR3 spans 15 amino acids.

This chain connects TRBV4-3 to TRBJ2-3; 10 nucleotides match TRBD2. CDR3 length: 16 amino acids. Germline V gives CDR1 LGHNA, CDR2 YSLEER. J lost 3 bases, V lost 3 bases, and 6 bases had no gene match. The CDR3 DNA reads as TGCGCCAGCAGCCACAACCCGACTAGCGGGACAGATACGCAGTATTTT. It is translated as CASSHNPTSGTDTQYF.

This clone was recorded a few times. The chain is built from TRBV9 and TRBJ2-1, with D maybe TRBD2 (7 bases). The V end was cut by 4 bases, the J end by 5 bases, with 19 bases between. The CDR3 has 16 amino acids. Germline CDR1 reads SGDLS; CDR2 reads YYNGEE. The CDR3 loop reads CASSYGTRGGNNEQFF. CDR3 DNA: TGTGCCAGCAGCTATGGGACAAGGGGAGGGAACAATGAGCAGTTCTTC.

This rearrangement joins TRBV24-1 to TRBJ2-1; 12 nucleotides agree with TRBD2. Germline CDR1 KGHDR, CDR2 SFDVKD. V was pared by 3 bases and J by 4 bases, with 6 bases of the junction left unmatched. This CDR3 has 17 amino acids. The CDR3 is CATSDTGTSGSYNEQFF. In nucleotides, the CDR3 is TGTGCCACCAGTGATACCGGGACTAGCGGGTCTTACAATGAGCAGTTCTTC.

The chain is built from TRBV6-1 and TRBJ1-5; D is undetermined. The length of the CDR3 is 15 residues. V was pared by 1 base and J by 2 bases, with 9 bases between. The germline V gene encodes CDR1 MNHNS and CDR2 SASEGT. Here the CDR3 reads CASSEVKGGNQPQHF. The CDR3 nucleotides are TGTGCCAGCAGTGAAGTTAAAGGCGGCAATCAGCCCCAGCATTTT.

This chain connects TRBV19 to TRBJ2-2; 7 positions match TRBD1. V dropped 2 bases and J dropped 4; count of bases not matched to a gene: 4. The germline CDR1 and CDR2 sequences are LNHDA and SQIVND (reference sequence). The CDR3 runs 15 residues. CDR3 nucleotides: TGTGCCAGTAGTATAATCGACAGGGTCACCGGGGAGCTGTTTTTT. This sequence encodes CASSIIDRVTGELFF.

This chain connects TRBV5-1 to TRBJ2-1; tentative D call: TRBD1 (6 bases). This CDR3 has 14 residues. V lost 7 bases, J lost 2 bases, and 13 bases lay in between. Germline CDR1 SGHRS, CDR2 YFSETQ. CDR3 coding DNA: TGCGCCAGCGGCAGGGGAGAAACCTACAATGAGCAGTTCTTC. Its translation: CASGRGETYNEQFF.

Only a few counts were recorded for this clone. J is TRBJ2-7 and V is TRBV7-6, with D hard to call. This CDR3 contains 13 residues. The germline V gene encodes CDR1 SGHVS and CDR2 FNYEAQ. V was cut by 0 bases and J by 5 bases, with 8 bases left in between. The CDR3 sequence is CASSLARSHEQYF. CDR3 DNA: TGTGCCAGCAGCTTAGCCAGGTCCCACGAGCAGTACTTC.

The chain is built from TRBV4-3 and TRBJ1-4; TRBD1 might be the D (5 bases). The V gene lost 0 bases and the J gene lost 8 bases, with 13 bases spanning the gap. Germline V lookup: CDR1 LGHNA, CDR2 YSLEER. This CDR3 is 15 amino acids long. This chain's CDR3 is CASSQDVTGREKLFF. CDR3 bases: TGCGCCAGCAGCCAAGACGTCACAGGACGGGAAAAACTGTTTTTT.

The J gene is TRBJ1-2, the V gene TRBV6-5; D uncertain. V dropped 5 bases and J dropped 8 bases, with 15 bases sitting between them. This CDR3 spans 13 amino acids. The germline gives CDR1 MNHEY, CDR2 SVGAGI. The CDR3 sequence is CASSKPGVGGYTF. The CDR3 DNA sequence: TGTGCCAGCAGTAAACCAGGTGTGGGGGGCTACACCTTC.

This sequence joins TRBV19 and TRBJ1-2; TRBD1 is a possible D gene (6 bases). The V end was cut by 4 bases, the J end by 4 bases, with 10 bases between. The germline gives CDR1 LNHDA, CDR2 SQIVND (reference sequence). The CDR3 is made up of 13 amino acids. The CDR3 loop is CASSTTDSYGYTF. The CDR3 region has the DNA TGTGCCAGTAGTACGACGGACAGCTATGGCTACACCTTC.

The rearrangement links TRBV6-2 or TRBV6-3 to TRBJ2-7; the D is unclear. Germline-derived CDR1 and CDR2 are MNHEY and SVGEGT. This CDR3 has 12 residues. The V end lost 2 bases, the J end lost 2 bases, and 4 bases lay between the germline ends. In nucleotides, the CDR3 is TGTGCCAGCAGTTACACCACCTACGAGCAGTACTTC. This translates into CASSYTTYEQYF.